This T cell receptor (beta chain) came from a study of T cell clones after liver transplantation. Study background: In this trial, immunosuppression withdrawal was attempted within 2 years of liver transplant. The study's findings and limits: Donor-reactive sequences fell more than third party-reactive ones, suggesting partial deletion. A significant post-transplant drop in circulating graft-donor-reactive CD4 TCRbeta sequences occurred in most of the 8 subjects.

In the case of this clone: Its target is not known.

CD3+CD4+ and CD3+CD8+ cells were FACS-sorted from thawed unstimulated PBMCs. Libraries were prepared by immunoSEQ multiplex PCR; TCRdb keeps only in-frame clonotypes and omits some of them. Of roughly 80,000 clones in the sample, around four fifths are singletons; the top ten hold 2.8%. The sequence came from a human patient who received a liver transplant. Among the T cells, some may be from the graft donor. The sample was CD4+ T cells from blood, taken at the 22-month timepoint.

CDR3 residues: CASRNRGSTYEQYF. The CDR3 region has the DNA TGTGCCAGCAGGAACCGCGGATCCACTTACGAGCAGTACTTC. The V call is TRBV2, the J call TRBJ2-7; D not certain. Germline V gene data show CDR1 as SNHLY and CDR2 as FYNNEI. The ends were cut back, 6 bases at V and 4 bases at J, with 16 bases in the middle. The CDR3 contains 14 residues.